Below are 2 T cell receptor beta chains sequenced from a single sample in a study of blood T cell repertoires in COVID-19. TCRdb keeps only in-frame clones here, not all; method: immunoSEQ multiplex PCR. This table has 91,000 or so clones, 82% appearing once. The specimen was peripheral blood. Receptor source: a middle-aged man with active or convalescent COVID-19.

The chain combines TRBV6-2 or TRBV6-3 with TRBJ1-2; the match to TRBD1 covers 9 bases. The ends lost 7 bases at V and 8 bases at J; junction bases unmatched: 17. Germline V lookup: CDR1 MNHEY, CDR2 SVGEGT. The CDR3 has 16 residues. CDR3 region: CASTPRRNRGQGGYTF. CDR3 sequence (DNA): TGTGCCAGCACCCCCCGGAGGAACAGGGGGCAGGGAGGCTACACCTTC.

The genes are TRBV5-1 and TRBJ1-3, with 11 bases fitting TRBD1. From germline, CDR1 is SGHRS and CDR2 YFSETQ. The CDR3 consists of 16 residues. V shed 4 bases, J shed 0 bases, and the junction held 3 bases outside the gene matches. CDR3 nucleotide sequence: TGCGCCAGCAGCCAAGGACAGGGGGCCTCTGGAAACACCATATATTTT. Its protein is CASSQGQGASGNTIYF.